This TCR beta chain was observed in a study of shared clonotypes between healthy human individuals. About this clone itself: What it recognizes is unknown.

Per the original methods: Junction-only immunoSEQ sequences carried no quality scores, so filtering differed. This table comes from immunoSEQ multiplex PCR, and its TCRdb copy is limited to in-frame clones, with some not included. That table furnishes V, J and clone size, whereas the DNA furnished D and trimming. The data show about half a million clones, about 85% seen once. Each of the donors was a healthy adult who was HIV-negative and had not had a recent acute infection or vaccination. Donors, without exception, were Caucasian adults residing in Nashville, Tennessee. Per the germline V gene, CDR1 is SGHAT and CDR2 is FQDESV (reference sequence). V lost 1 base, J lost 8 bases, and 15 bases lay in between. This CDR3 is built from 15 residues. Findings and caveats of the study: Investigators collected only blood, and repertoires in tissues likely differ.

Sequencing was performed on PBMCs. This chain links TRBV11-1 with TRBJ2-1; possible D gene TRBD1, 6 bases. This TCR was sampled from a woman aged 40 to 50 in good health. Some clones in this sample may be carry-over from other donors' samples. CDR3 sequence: CASSLDGDAGDEQFF. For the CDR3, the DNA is TGTGCCAGCAGCTTAGATGGGGACGCAGGGGATGAGCAGTTCTTC.